This TCR beta chain derives from a study of blood T cell repertoires in COVID-19. Study overall: COVID-19 samples, acute and convalescent, were from the United States, Italy and Spain.

One Seattle source followed patients from active infection through their disease course. The length of the CDR3 is 14 residues. CDR1 is SGHTA, CDR2 FQGNSA, per germline. The ends were cut back, 1 base at V and 7 bases at J, with 10 bases in the middle. Per the original methods: Reference gene primer amplification gave estimated nucleated cell counts. Clones were sequenced by immunoSEQ multiplex PCR, and TCRdb holds only the in-frame ones, with some missing. The V and J calls and clone size come from that table; D and trimming were worked out from the DNA. Of more than 300,000 clones listed, roughly nine tenths are singletons.

The chain has TRBV7-2 and TRBJ1-4, with D unresolved. The sample was peripheral blood. The TCR originated in a woman in her twenties or thirties with COVID-19, enrolled during active disease. The CDR3 spells CASSLGIAGEKLFF. CDR3 coding DNA: TGTGCCAGCAGCTTAGGCATCGCAGGTGAAAAACTGTTTTTT.